The 21 T cell receptor beta chains presented below share a single source sample, sequenced in a study of somatic mutations in cytotoxic T cells in rheumatoid arthritis. Data came from immunoSEQ multiplex PCR; TCRdb stores just in-frame clones and leaves some out. The profile covers around 3,000 clones, with around 63% appearing a single time and over 10% taken by the ten largest. The specimen sequenced was CD8+ T cells sorted from synovial fluid. The receptors derive from a woman aged 18-30 years with rheumatoid arthritis.

The chain couples TRBV6-5 to TRBJ1-2, with D unclear. Trimming removed 5 bases from V and 8 bases from J, with 18 bases in between. Germline assignment: CDR1 MNHEY and CDR2 SVGAGI. The CDR3 consists of 14 residues. The CDR3 protein is CASSPDSSFYGYTF. The CDR3 DNA reads TGTGCCAGCAGTCCTGATAGTAGTTTCTACGGCTACACCTTC.

This clone has more than one count but fewer than ten. The chain uses TRBV28 and TRBJ2-5; TRBD1 aligns across 9 bases. The CDR3 is 16 amino acids. J gave up 5 bases and V 2 bases, and 9 bases lay outside the gene matches. The germline V gene encodes CDR1 MDHEN and CDR2 SYDVKM. The CDR3 loop is CASSLAGTGLGETQYF. CDR3 nucleotide sequence: TGTGCCAGCAGTTTAGCCGGGACAGGGTTAGGGGAGACCCAGTACTTC.

This clone has a handful of counts. This chain links TRBV2 with TRBJ1-5, with TRBD1 matching 7 bases. Losses at the gene ends were 4 bases for V and 3 bases for J; bases not matched to a gene: 6. Germline V gives CDR1 SNHLY, CDR2 FYNNEI. The CDR3 loop spans 15 amino acids. The chain's CDR3 is CASSGQGPFNQPQHF. Written as DNA, the CDR3 is TGTGCCAGCAGTGGACAGGGCCCCTTCAATCAGCCCCAGCATTTT.

This clone qualifies as large (0.1 to 1%). This sequence joins TRBV4-1 and TRBJ2-7, with 8 bases fitting TRBD1. The CDR3 totals 15 residues. The germline gives CDR1 MGHRA, CDR2 YSYEKL. With 3 bases clipped from V and 4 bases from J, the junction kept 8 bases outside the gene matches. This CDR3 reads CASSQAGGLGYEQYF. As DNA, the CDR3 is TGCGCCAGCAGCCAGGCAGGGGGCCTCGGGTACGAGCAGTACTTC.

This clone showed up just a few times. V usage is TRBV4-3 and J usage is TRBJ2-1; 8 bases map to TRBD2. The junction had 6 bases not matched to a gene; V was cut back by 5 bases and J by 3 bases. The CDR3 runs 15 residues. The germline CDR1 and CDR2 sequences are LGHNA and YSLEER. CDR3 in DNA: TGCGCCAGCAGCTATAGCGGGGCCGACTACAATGAGCAGTTCTTC. This codes for CASSYSGADYNEQFF.

The chain joins TRBV28 to TRBJ1-5, with TRBD1 matching over 8 bases. Germline-derived CDR1 and CDR2 are MDHEN and SYDVKM. V lost 5 bases to trimming and J lost 4 bases; unmatched junction nucleotides: 7. The CDR3 is 15 residues long. The CDR3 coding sequence is TGTGCCAGCAGTCTCCGACAGGGGACTAATCAGCCCCAGCATTTT. It translates to CASSLRQGTNQPQHF.

This clone showed up just once. This CDR3 is also generated by other DNA sequences in the sample. The chain combines TRBV5-1 with TRBJ2-7; 7 bases align to TRBD2. V lost 4 bases and J lost 4; bases outside the gene matches: 8. The CDR3 runs 14 residues. Germline CDR1 reads SGHRS; CDR2 reads YFSETQ. The CDR3 bases are TGCGCCAGCAGCCTGGGGACTAACTCTTACGAGCAGTACTTC. Translated, it gives CASSLGTNSYEQYF.

This chain joins TRBV4-3 and TRBJ2-3, with 13 bases that match TRBD2. Per the germline V gene, CDR1 is LGHNA and CDR2 is YSLEER. Trimming took 3 bases from V and 3 from J; bases not matched to a gene: 6. The CDR3 sequence is 17 residues long. In DNA form, the CDR3 reads TGCGCCAGCAGCCAGCGGACTAGCGGGGGTGGTACAGATACGCAGTATTTT. It codes for CASSQRTSGGGTDTQYF.

The chain has TRBV28 and TRBJ2-7; 7 bases align to TRBD1. Per the germline V gene, CDR1 is MDHEN and CDR2 is SYDVKM. V was pared by 3 bases and J by 2 bases, with 4 bases of the junction left unmatched. This CDR3 has 14 amino acids. This chain's CDR3 is CASSFPGQAYEQYF. The CDR3 DNA reads TGTGCCAGCAGTTTCCCCGGACAGGCCTACGAGCAGTACTTC.

As DNA, the CDR3 is TGTGCCAGCAGCTTAGTGGGCGGGAGCTCCTACAATGAGCAGTTCTTC. Amino acids: CASSLVGGSSYNEQFF. The chain links TRBV7-9 to TRBJ2-1; 7 nucleotides line up with TRBD2. The CDR3 length is 16 residues. Looked up from germline, CDR1 is SEHNR and CDR2 is FQNEAQ (reference sequence). V lost 1 base to trimming and J lost 0 bases; unmatched junction nucleotides: 3.

V is TRBV6-4 and J is TRBJ2-3; 11 bases align to TRBD2. Losses at the gene ends were 3 bases for V and 2 bases for J; bases not matched to a gene: 1. Looked up from germline, CDR1 is MRHNA and CDR2 is SNTAGT. The CDR3 contains 15 residues. The CDR3 reads CASSELAGATDTQYF. The CDR3 DNA is TGTGCCAGCAGTGAACTAGCGGGAGCCACAGATACGCAGTATTTT.

The chain carries TRBV19 and TRBJ1-2, with TRBD1 matching 7 bases. V lost 7 bases, J lost 6 bases, and 14 bases stayed unmatched. Per the germline V gene, CDR1 is LNHDA and CDR2 is SQIVND (reference sequence). This CDR3 contains 15 residues. CDR3 in DNA: TGTGCCAGTATCTCTACCACGACAGGGAAGGATGGCTACACCTTC. It is translated as CASISTTTGKDGYTF.

The chain has TRBV7-6 and TRBJ2-7; the D is unclear. V dropped 1 base and J dropped 2 bases, with 9 bases sitting between them. The germline CDR1 and CDR2 sequences are SGHVS and FNYEAQ. The CDR3 consists of 14 residues. CDR3 in amino acids: CASSLGVGAYEQYF. In nucleotides, the CDR3 is TGTGCCAGCAGCTTAGGTGTTGGAGCCTACGAGCAGTACTTC.

The chain uses TRBV5-1 and TRBJ2-7, with TRBD2 as a possible D gene (6 bases). V dropped 7 bases and J dropped 2 bases, with 19 bases sitting between them. From germline, CDR1 is SGHRS and CDR2 YFSETQ. CDR3 size: 15 residues. The CDR3 protein is CASRPVGGAPYEQYF. The CDR3 DNA reads as TGCGCCAGCCGCCCAGTTGGCGGGGCCCCCTACGAGCAGTACTTC.

The chain recombines TRBV5-4 with TRBJ1-2; no reliable D call. Germline values: CDR1 SGHNT, CDR2 YYREEE (reference sequence). Trimming shortened V by 4 bases and J by 0 bases, and 13 bases separated the two germline ends. The CDR3 contains 15 residues. Written as DNA, the CDR3 is TGTGCCAGCAGCCCAACATTGAGGTCTAACTATGGCTACACCTTC. Its translation is CASSPTLRSNYGYTF.

This clone was counted only a few times. The V gene is TRBV28, the J gene TRBJ1-3; 9 bases are shared with TRBD1. Looked up from germline, CDR1 is MDHEN and CDR2 is SYDVKM. The CDR3 is 19 amino acids. The ends lost 3 bases at V and 1 base at J; junction bases unmatched: 13. The CDR3 coding sequence is TGTGCCAGCAGTTTTGGGACAGGGTCCCCCTTTTTATCTGGAAACACCATATATTTT. Translation: CASSFGTGSPFLSGNTIYF.

The rearrangement joins TRBV18 to TRBJ2-5, with D possibly TRBD2 on 5 matching bases. The J call may not be correct, given that the DNA end is closer to TRBJ2-7. Germline loops: CDR1 KGHSH, CDR2 LQKENI. The CDR3 has 15 amino acids. This CDR3 is CASSPPRGVPHEQYF. The CDR3 coding sequence is TGTGCCAGCTCGCCGCCCCGGGGAGTTCCCCACGAGCAGTACTTC.

This clone was counted only a few times. CDR3 in DNA: TGTGCCAGCAGCGCCTGGACAGGGATTTATGGCTACACCTTC. Translating gives CASSAWTGIYGYTF. The J gene is TRBJ1-2, the V gene TRBV21-1; the D call of TRBD1 is as the table states it, not checked on the DNA. TRBV21-1 is termed a pseudogene. There are 14 residues in the CDR3.

This clone was observed a handful of times. The chain uses TRBV2 and TRBJ1-5, with TRBD1 as a possible D gene (5 bases). The germline V and J ends were trimmed by 2 bases and 0 bases, with 14 bases remaining between them. This CDR3 contains 17 residues. CDR1 is SNHLY and CDR2 is FYNNEI in the germline V gene. Written as DNA, the CDR3 is TGTGCCAGCAGTGAACGGAGGGGAGCATATAGCAATCAGCCCCAGCATTTT. Its protein is CASSERRGAYSNQPQHF.

The gene calls are TRBV4-1 and TRBJ2-7; a possible D gene is TRBD1 (5 bases). CDR3 size: 14 residues. Per the germline V gene, CDR1 is MGHRA and CDR2 is YSYEKL. With 0 bases removed from V and 5 bases from J, the gap between germline ends came to 11 bases. Here the CDR3 reads CASSQEDNGDEQYF. In DNA form, the CDR3 reads TGCGCCAGCAGCCAAGAGGACAATGGAGACGAGCAGTACTTC.

This clone ranks as large. The chain carries TRBV5-1 and TRBJ2-7; 10 bases fit TRBD1. Losses at the gene ends were 1 base for V and 5 bases for J; bases not matched to a gene: 6. CDR3 size: 15 residues. Germline assignment: CDR1 SGHRS and CDR2 YFSETQ. The CDR3 sequence: CASSLSGTGVHEQYF. DNA for the CDR3: TGCGCCAGCAGCTTGTCCGGGACAGGGGTCCACGAGCAGTACTTC.